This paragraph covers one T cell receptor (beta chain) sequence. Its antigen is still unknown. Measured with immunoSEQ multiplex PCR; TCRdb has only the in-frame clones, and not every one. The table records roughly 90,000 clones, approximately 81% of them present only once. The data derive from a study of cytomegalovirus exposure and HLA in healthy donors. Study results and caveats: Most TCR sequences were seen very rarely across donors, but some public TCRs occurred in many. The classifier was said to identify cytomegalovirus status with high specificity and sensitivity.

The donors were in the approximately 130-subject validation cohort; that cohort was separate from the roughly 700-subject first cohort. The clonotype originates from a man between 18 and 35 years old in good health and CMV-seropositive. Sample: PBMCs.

CDR3 protein: CASSEYNRNNEQFF. The CDR3 DNA sequence: TGTGCCAGCAGTGAATATAACAGGAACAATGAGCAGTTCTTC. The chain is built from TRBV25-1 and TRBJ2-1; D perhaps matches TRBD1 (5 bases). Germline-derived CDR1 and CDR2 are MGHDK and SYGVNS. V was pared by 0 bases and J by 5 bases, with 8 bases between. The CDR3 consists of 14 residues.